Following are 14 T cell receptor beta chains from one sample sequenced in a study of T-cell memory formation after mild COVID-19. In TCRdb, the 5' RACE reads were re-called with MiXCR into one record per CDR3 protein. This table holds more than 450,000 distinct CDR3 sequences, under 20% found once. The material sequenced was PBMCs or a T cell subset sorted from them (not recorded which). The receptors were sampled from an adult woman who had mild COVID-19 (a few samples of this study predate the infection). Cell type and time point are not known.

The chain carries TRBV12-3 or TRBV12-4 and TRBJ2-2, with a possible D match to TRBD2 (6 bases). CDR3 length: 15 amino acids. The V end lost 8 bases, the J end lost 6 bases, and 19 bases lay between the germline ends. The CDR3 loop is CASGAGLTNAGELFF. CDR3 in DNA: TGTGCCAGCGGGGCGGGACTTACAAACGCCGGGGAGCTGTTTTTT.

This clonotype was seen a few times. The chain employs TRBV6-5 and TRBJ2-7; 10 bases match TRBD1. Germline CDR1 reads MNHEY; CDR2 reads SVGAGI. The length of the CDR3 is 13 residues. Unmatched junction bases numbered 4, after V lost 9 bases and J lost 2 bases. CDR3 loop: CASRDRGPYEQYF. CDR3 in DNA: TGTGCCAGTCGGGACAGGGGTCCCTACGAGCAGTACTTC.

A remark on this clonotype: A read error likely explains this, since a far larger clone differs by one base. The chain carries TRBV7-2 and TRBJ1-1; D is possibly TRBD1 (6 bases). Germline V CDR1 and CDR2: SGHTA, FQGNSA. The CDR3 totals 14 residues. The CDR3 DNA sequence: TGTGCCGGCAGCTTAGGGGGGGCGAACACTGAAGCTTTCTTT. As protein: CAGSLGGANTEAFF.

The J gene is TRBJ1-1, the V gene TRBV19; D unclear. The CDR3 loop spans 13 amino acids. The V end lost 7 bases, the J end lost 0 bases, and 9 bases lay between the germline ends. The germline V gene has CDR1 LNHDA and CDR2 SQIVND (reference sequence). CDR3 amino acids: CASTPGMNTEAFF. The CDR3 DNA follows: TGTGCCAGTACCCCAGGAATGAACACTGAAGCTTTCTTT.

J is TRBJ2-5 and V is TRBV5-4; TRBD2 aligns across 12 bases. In germline, CDR1 is SGHNT, CDR2 YYREEE (reference sequence). The ends lost 2 bases at V and 3 bases at J; junction bases unmatched: 2. The CDR3 runs to 15 residues. The CDR3 DNA reads TGTGCCAGCAGCTTCCGACTAGCGGGAGAAGAGACCCAGTACTTC. Its translation: CASSFRLAGEETQYF.

The J gene is TRBJ1-1, the V gene TRBV29-1, with a weak D call TRBD1 (5 bases). The germline V and J ends were trimmed by 6 bases and 0 bases, with 11 bases remaining between them. The CDR3 is made up of 13 amino acids. Germline values: CDR1 SQVTM, CDR2 ANQGSEA. CDR3 nucleotide sequence: TGCAGCGTCGCGGGACTGATGAACACTGAAGCTTTCTTT. This gives the protein CSVAGLMNTEAFF.

In its sample, this clonotype was seen a few times. J is TRBJ2-3 and V is TRBV6-2 or TRBV6-3; 7 nucleotides agree with TRBD2. The J segment lost 2 bases and the V segment lost 8 bases, leaving 7 bases of the junction unmatched. The CDR3 extends over 14 amino acids. CDR1 and CDR2 from the germline V gene are MNHEY and SVGEGT. The CDR3 loop reads CASSLTSFTDTQYF. For the CDR3, the DNA is TGTGCCAGCTCGTTGACTAGCTTCACAGATACGCAGTATTTT.

The chain is built from TRBV10-3 and TRBJ1-2; D gene uncertain. This CDR3 is built from 13 residues. V was clipped by 10 bases and J by 5 bases, with 17 bases between them. Per the germline V gene, CDR1 is ENHRY and CDR2 is SYGVKD. The CDR3 region is CATYEGGVYGYTF. CDR3 DNA sequence: TGTGCCACCTACGAGGGAGGAGTATATGGCTACACCTTC.

V usage is TRBV12-3 or TRBV12-4 and J usage is TRBJ2-3; TRBD2 matches 11 bases. J lost 5 bases, V lost 6 bases, and 4 bases had no gene match. The CDR3 length is 14 residues. In DNA form, the CDR3 reads TGTGCCAGCAGACTAGCGGGGGTGGTAGATACGCAGTATTTT. It specifies CASRLAGVVDTQYF.

This clonotype occurred many times. V usage is TRBV3-1 and J usage is TRBJ2-1, with TRBD1 as a possible D gene (6 bases). Germline V CDR1 and CDR2: LGHDT, YNNKEL (reference sequence). The CDR3 loop spans 14 amino acids. V was cut by 4 bases and J by 2 bases, with 9 bases left in between. The CDR3 here is CASSPGHAYNEQFF. DNA of the CDR3: TGTGCCAGCAGCCCGGGACACGCCTACAATGAGCAGTTCTTC.

This clonotype has more than one count but fewer than ten. V gene TRBV7-2 combines with J gene TRBJ2-1; 11 bases are a match to TRBD2. The CDR3 has 14 amino acids. Losses at the gene ends were 1 base for V and 11 bases for J; bases not matched to a gene: 4. Germline V gives CDR1 SGHTA, CDR2 FQGNSA. The CDR3 spells CASSLGGTSGKQFF. The CDR3 nucleotides are TGTGCCAGCAGCTTAGGGGGGACTAGCGGCAAGCAGTTCTTC.

This clonotype appeared many times. The V call is TRBV20-1, the J call TRBJ1-5; maybe TRBD1 (5 bases). V was pared by 3 bases and J by 2 bases, with 11 bases between. The germline CDR1 and CDR2 sequences are DFQATT and SNEGSKA (reference sequence). This CDR3 spans 14 amino acids. The CDR3 here is CSASGGMGNQPQHF. The CDR3 bases are TGCAGTGCTAGCGGGGGTATGGGCAATCAGCCCCAGCATTTT.

This clonotype was detected ten times or more. This chain uses TRBV18 with TRBJ2-1, with unresolved D. The CDR3 contains 15 residues. Germline V CDR1 and CDR2: KGHSH, LQKENI. Trimming removed 0 bases at V and 6 bases at J, with 12 bases between. CDR3 residues: CASSPPSLGRNEQFF. As DNA, the CDR3 is TGTGCCAGCTCACCACCGAGCCTTGGGCGCAATGAGCAGTTCTTC.

This clonotype was seen a few times. V and J are TRBV7-3 and TRBJ2-1, with 12 bases that match TRBD2. Germline-derived CDR1 and CDR2 are SGHTA and FQGTGA. V was pared by 7 bases and J by 4 bases, with 5 bases of the junction left unmatched. CDR3 length equals 15 residues. In DNA, the CDR3 is TGTGCCAGCACGCCTACTAGCGGGGGGTACAATGAGCAGTTCTTC. Translation: CASTPTSGGYNEQFF.